The source of this T cell receptor (beta chain) is a study of blood T cell repertoires in COVID-19. Study as a whole: Donors in the United States, Italy and Spain gave samples during acute or convalescent COVID-19.

Under the authors' procedure: It was from reference gene primer amplification that nucleated cell counts were estimated. Some clones are missing from TCRdb's copy, which holds only in-frame ones; the method was immunoSEQ multiplex PCR. V and J calls and clone size are copied from that table; D and trimming were computed from the DNA. The sample has some 100,000 clones, over 85% seen once. Between the trimmed V and J ends, which lost 3 bases and 7 bases, there was a span of 14 bases. Germline V CDR1 and CDR2: KGHDR, SFDVKD. The length of the CDR3 is 14 residues. In its sample, this clone was seen once.

The TCR was taken from a man aged 65 to 85 with acute or convalescent COVID-19. Sequencing used peripheral blood. The chain joins TRBV24-1 to TRBJ1-2, with a weak D call TRBD1 (6 bases). The CDR3 DNA sequence: TGTGCCACCAGTGATAGTACAGGGAGGGGTGGCTACACCTTC. This gives the protein CATSDSTGRGGYTF.